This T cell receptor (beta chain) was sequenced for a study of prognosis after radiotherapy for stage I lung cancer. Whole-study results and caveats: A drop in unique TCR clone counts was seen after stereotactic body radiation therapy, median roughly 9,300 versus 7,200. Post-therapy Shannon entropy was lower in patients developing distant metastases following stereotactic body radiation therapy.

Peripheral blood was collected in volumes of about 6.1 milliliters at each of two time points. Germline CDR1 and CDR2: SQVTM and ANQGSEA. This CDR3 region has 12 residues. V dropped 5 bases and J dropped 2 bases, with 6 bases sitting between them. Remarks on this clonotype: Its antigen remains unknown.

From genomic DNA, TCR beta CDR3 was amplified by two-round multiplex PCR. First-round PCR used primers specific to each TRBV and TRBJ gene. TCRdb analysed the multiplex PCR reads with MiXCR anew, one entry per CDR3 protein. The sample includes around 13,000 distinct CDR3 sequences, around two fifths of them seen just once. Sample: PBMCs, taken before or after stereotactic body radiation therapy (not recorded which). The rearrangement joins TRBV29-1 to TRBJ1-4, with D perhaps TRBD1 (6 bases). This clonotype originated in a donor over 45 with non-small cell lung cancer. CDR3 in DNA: TGCAGCGTTAGGGGGACTAATGAAAAACTGTTTTTT. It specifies CSVRGTNEKLFF. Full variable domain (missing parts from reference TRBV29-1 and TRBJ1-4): SAVISQKPSRDICQRGTSLTIQCQVDSQVTMMFWYRQQPGQSLTLIATANQGSEATYESGFVIDKFPISRPNLTFSTLTVSNMSPEDSSIYLCSVRGTNEKLFFGSGTQLSVL.